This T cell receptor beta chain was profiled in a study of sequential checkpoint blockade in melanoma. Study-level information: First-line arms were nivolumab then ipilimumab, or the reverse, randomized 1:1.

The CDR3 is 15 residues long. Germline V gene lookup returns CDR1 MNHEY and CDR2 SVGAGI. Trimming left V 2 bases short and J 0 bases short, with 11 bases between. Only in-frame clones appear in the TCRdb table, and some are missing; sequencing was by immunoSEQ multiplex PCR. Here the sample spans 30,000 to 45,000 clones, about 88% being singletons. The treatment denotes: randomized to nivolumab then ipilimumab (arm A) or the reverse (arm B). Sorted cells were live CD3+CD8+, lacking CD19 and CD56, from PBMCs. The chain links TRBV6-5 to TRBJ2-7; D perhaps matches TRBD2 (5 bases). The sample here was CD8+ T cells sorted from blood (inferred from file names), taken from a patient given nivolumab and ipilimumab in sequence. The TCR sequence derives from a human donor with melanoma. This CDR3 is CASSYRESTSYEQYF. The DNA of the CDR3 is TGTGCCAGCAGTTACAGGGAGTCTACCTCCTACGAGCAGTACTTC.